The sequence of this T cell receptor beta chain was determined in a study of blood T cell repertoires in COVID-19. At the level of the study: COVID-19 samples from acute and convalescent phases originated in the United States, Italy and Spain.

CDR3 size: 17 residues. In the original processing: Amplification from reference gene primers served as the basis for estimated nucleated cell counts. The protocol was immunoSEQ multiplex PCR, while the TCRdb copy is restricted to in-frame clones and leaves out a portion. The V and J calls and clone size were taken over from that table, and D and trimming were inferred from the DNA. The data show 200,000 to 250,000 clones, around 90% seen once. The chain links TRBV21-1 to TRBJ1-1; the table's TRBD1 call for D was not verified on the DNA. TRBV21-1 is deemed a pseudogene. The clonotype comes from a woman in her late teens or twenties who had recovered from COVID-19. Sequencing was done on a sample of peripheral blood. CDR3 bases: TGTGCCAGCAGCCCAGTGGGGGACAGGGGGCAGGGTACTGAAGCTTTCTTT. This codes for CASSPVGDRGQGTEAFF.